One sample yielded the 21 T cell receptor beta chains listed below, sequenced in a study of blood T cell repertoires in COVID-19. This table comes from immunoSEQ multiplex PCR, and its TCRdb copy is limited to in-frame clones, with some not included. The data hold about 350,000 clones, with about nine tenths observed a single time. Sequencing used peripheral blood. All receptors derive from a woman aged 60 to 75 with COVID-19, enrolled during active disease.

The chain recombines TRBV6-1 with TRBJ1-2; D call uncertain. Germline V lookup: CDR1 MNHNS, CDR2 SASEGT. Trimming left V 2 bases short and J 3 bases short, with 7 bases between. This CDR3 spans 13 amino acids. CDR3 protein: CASSEQDDYGYTF. CDR3 nucleotide sequence: TGTGCCAGCAGTGAACAGGATGACTATGGCTACACCTTC.

This chain connects TRBV7-9 to TRBJ1-2, with 9 positions matching TRBD1. V lost 5 bases to trimming and J lost 1 base; unmatched junction nucleotides: 8. Per germline, CDR1 SEHNR and CDR2 FQNEAQ (reference sequence). CDR3 size: 16 residues. The CDR3 spells CASSTLDRGLNYGYTF. In DNA form, the CDR3 reads TGTGCCAGCAGCACCCTGGACAGGGGCCTTAACTATGGCTACACCTTC.

The chain recombines TRBV10-2 with TRBJ2-5; 9 bases line up with TRBD2. The CDR3 loop spans 14 amino acids. Germline V lookup: CDR1 WSHSY, CDR2 SAAADI. V lost 8 bases to trimming and J lost 2 bases; unmatched junction nucleotides: 6. DNA for the CDR3: TGCGCCAGCGCGGCGGGGGGGCTGCAAGAGACCCAGTACTTC. This codes for CASAAGGLQETQYF.

As for this clone: The sample contains more than one DNA sequence encoding this CDR3. The chain couples TRBV5-6 to TRBJ1-3, with D possibly TRBD1 on 6 matching bases. This CDR3 contains 15 residues. The germline gives CDR1 SGHDT, CDR2 YYEEEE. Trimming pared 0 bases from V and 0 bases from J, leaving 7 bases between. For the CDR3, the DNA is TGTGCCAGCAGCTTGGTCAGGGGCTCTGGAAACACCATATATTTT. This encodes CASSLVRGSGNTIYF. Together with reference TRBV5-6 and TRBJ1-3, the CDR3 gives the full variable domain: DAGVTQSPTHLIKTRGQQVTLRCSPKSGHDTVSWYQQALGQGPQFIFQYYEEEERQRGNFPDRFSGHQFPNYSSELNVNALLLGDSALYLCASSLVRGSGNTIYFGEGSWLTVV.

To note about this clone: The junction departs from germline at one end; a sequencing error may be responsible. This chain joins TRBV10-3 and TRBJ2-1; 14 positions agree with TRBD2. From germline, CDR1 is ENHRY and CDR2 SYGVKD. CDR3 length: 18 amino acids. CDR3 in amino acids: CATSLTSGGGSSYNEQFF. CDR3 nucleotides: TGTGCCACCAGTCTGACTAGCGGGGGGGGAAGCTCCTACAATGAGCAGTTCTTC.

The chain couples TRBV4-1 to TRBJ2-3, with 9 bases aligning to TRBD2. This CDR3 has 16 amino acids. CDR1 is MGHRA, CDR2 YSYEKL, per germline. V shed 0 bases, J shed 3 bases, and the junction held 4 bases outside the gene matches. CDR3 loop: CASSQELAGGTDTQYF. Written as DNA, the CDR3 is TGCGCCAGCAGCCAAGAATTGGCGGGGGGGACAGATACGCAGTATTTT.

About this clone: In the same sample, other DNA sequences code for this CDR3. This chain links TRBV10-3 with TRBJ1-5; D perhaps matches TRBD1 (5 bases). Germline V gene sequence: CDR1 ENHRY, CDR2 SYGVKD. This CDR3 spans 14 amino acids. V was cut by 0 bases and J by 4 bases, with 7 bases left in between. CDR3 coding DNA: TGTGCCATCAGTGAGTCCGGGGGAAATCAGCCCCAGCATTTT. As protein: CAISESGGNQPQHF.

The CDR3: CASMDITGGSGNTIYF. CDR3 sequence (DNA): TGTGCCAGCATGGACATTACAGGGGGCTCTGGAAACACCATATATTTT. The chain recombines TRBV28 with TRBJ1-3; 8 bases are a match to TRBD1. The V and J ends lost 7 bases and 0 bases, in that order; junction bases with no gene match: 8. Germline V gene lookup returns CDR1 MDHEN and CDR2 SYDVKM. There are 16 residues in the CDR3.

The chain couples TRBV6-2 or TRBV6-3 to TRBJ2-5, with 9 positions matching TRBD1. The CDR3 runs 18 residues. Germline V gene sequence: CDR1 MNHEY, CDR2 SVGEGT. Trimming at V came to 2 bases and at J to 2 bases, leaving 12 bases not matched to a gene. CDR3 nucleotides: TGTGCCAGCAGTTACCCGATACCCCGGGACAGGGCTCAAGAGACCCAGTACTTC. Its protein is CASSYPIPRDRAQETQYF.

The J gene is TRBJ1-6, the V gene TRBV4-1, with 10 bases identical to TRBD1. Germline CDR1 MGHRA, CDR2 YSYEKL. Trimming took 2 bases from V and 9 from J; bases not matched to a gene: 7. The CDR3 covers 16 residues. The CDR3 region is CASSQTFDRGLSPLHF. In nucleotides, the CDR3 is TGCGCCAGCAGCCAAACCTTCGACAGGGGGCTTTCACCCCTCCACTTT.

V and J are TRBV5-1 and TRBJ2-7, with TRBD1 as a possible D gene (7 bases). Trimming pared 5 bases from V and 3 bases from J, leaving 15 bases between. This CDR3 region has 14 residues. Germline V gene data show CDR1 as SGHRS and CDR2 as YFSETQ. The chain's CDR3 is CASSPTGTRYEQYF. The CDR3 coding sequence is TGCGCCAGCAGTCCGACAGGGACTCGCTACGAGCAGTACTTC.

This clone showed up just once. This chain links TRBV15 with TRBJ2-1; weak D call: TRBD1 (5 bases). The CDR3 runs 12 residues. With 7 bases removed from V and 8 bases from J, the gap between germline ends came to 12 bases. The germline CDR1 and CDR2 sequences are LNHNV and YYDKDF (reference sequence). The CDR3 reads CATKGVKDEQFF. As DNA, the CDR3 is TGTGCCACCAAAGGGGTTAAGGATGAGCAGTTCTTC.

The chain has TRBV7-8 and TRBJ1-1; 10 bases fit TRBD1. The CDR3 sequence is 16 residues long. Germline CDR1 SGHVS, CDR2 FQNEAQ. Trimming removed 2 bases from V and 0 bases from J; junction bases left unmatched: 3. The CDR3 region has the DNA TGTGCCAGCAGCTTAAGGGGACAGGGGCTGAACACTGAAGCTTTCTTT. Translated: CASSLRGQGLNTEAFF.

The rearrangement links TRBV27 to TRBJ1-4; D unclear. CDR1 is MNHEY, CDR2 SMNVEV, per germline (reference sequence). V gave up 2 bases and J gave up 8 bases, with 15 bases separating them. The CDR3 loop spans 15 amino acids. The CDR3 spells CASSLGQDDLEKLFF. CDR3 sequence (DNA): TGTGCCAGCAGTTTAGGGCAGGATGATTTGGAAAAACTGTTTTTT.

The V call is TRBV7-3, the J call TRBJ2-2, with 9 nucleotides matching TRBD1. Germline loops: CDR1 SGHTA, CDR2 FQGTGA. V was clipped by 6 bases and J by 6 bases; unmatched bases: 8. CDR3 size: 15 residues. CDR3 residues: CASRLRTGAAGELFF. The CDR3 DNA is TGTGCCAGCAGGCTGAGGACAGGGGCCGCCGGGGAGCTGTTTTTT.

J is TRBJ2-7 and V is TRBV9; D possibly corresponds to TRBD1 (6 bases). The length of the CDR3 is 14 residues. Germline V lookup: CDR1 SGDLS, CDR2 YYNGEE. V lost 4 bases and J lost 4, with 15 bases in between. CDR3 protein: CASSLSQGHYEQYF. CDR3 nucleotide sequence: TGTGCCAGCAGCCTTAGCCAGGGGCATTACGAGCAGTACTTC. The variable domain in full, completed from reference TRBV9 and TRBJ2-7, reads DSGVTQTPKHLITATGQRVTLRCSPRSGDLSVYWYQQSLDQGLQFLIQYYNGEERAKGNILERFSAQQFPDLHSELNLSSLELGDSALYFCASSLSQGHYEQYFGPGTRLTVT.

J is TRBJ1-3 and V is TRBV19, with D uncertain. Germline-derived CDR1 and CDR2 are LNHDA and SQIVND (reference sequence). Trimming shortened V by 8 bases and J by 0 bases, and 8 bases separated the two germline ends. The CDR3 spans 13 residues. The CDR3: CASGSFSGNTIYF. In nucleotides, the CDR3 is TGTGCCAGTGGGAGTTTCTCTGGAAACACCATATATTTT. The entire variable domain, with the rest obtained from reference TRBV19 and TRBJ1-3, is as follows: DGGITQSPKYLFRKEGQNVTLSCEQNLNHDAMYWYRQDPGQGLRLIYYSQIVNDFQKGDIAEGYSVSREKKESFPLTVTSAQKNPTAFYLCASGSFSGNTIYFGEGSWLTVV.

This sequence joins TRBV10-3 and TRBJ1-4; 10 positions match TRBD1. The CDR3 runs 17 residues. Germline lookup yields CDR1 ENHRY and CDR2 SYGVKD. V trimming: 4 bases; J trimming: 8 bases; junction bases outside the gene matches: 13. Here the CDR3 reads CAISGTQGQGMGEKLFF. The CDR3 DNA follows: TGTGCCATCAGTGGGACGCAGGGACAGGGGATGGGCGAAAAACTGTTTTTT.

The chain joins TRBV5-1 to TRBJ1-1; 7 nucleotides align to TRBD1. The germline V gene has CDR1 SGHRS and CDR2 YFSETQ. Unmatched junction bases numbered 10, after V lost 4 bases and J lost 1 base. The CDR3 consists of 16 residues. The CDR3 region has the DNA TGCGCCAGCAGCCGACAGGGAGGTATCCCGAACACTGAAGCTTTCTTT. Translating gives CASSRQGGIPNTEAFF.

V is TRBV6-1 and J is TRBJ1-1; D is uncertain. Trimming removed 1 base from V and 2 bases from J, with 5 bases in between. CDR3 length equals 13 residues. From germline, CDR1 is MNHNS and CDR2 SASEGT. CDR3 nucleotides: TGTGCCAGCAGTGAAGGCAGAAACACTGAAGCTTTCTTT. Its protein product is CASSEGRNTEAFF.

J is TRBJ2-1 and V is TRBV6-4; a weak D match, TRBD2 (7 bases). In germline, CDR1 is MRHNA, CDR2 SNTAGT. This CDR3 contains 15 residues. V lost 5 bases and J lost 8, with 19 bases in between. CDR3 DNA sequence: TGTGCCAGCAGTCAATCTGGGGGGGCCCTCGATGAGCAGTTCTTC. Translation gives CASSQSGGALDEQFF.